This TCR beta chain was documented in a study of Ad26.COV2.S vaccination and SARS-CoV-2 variants. Treatment: around 19 received Ad26.COV2.S at low or high dose, single or two shots; roughly five received placebo; per-sample allocation not given. Material that was analyzed had been drawn on day 63 after the first vaccine or placebo injection. Libraries were prepared by immunoSEQ multiplex PCR; TCRdb keeps only in-frame clonotypes and omits some of them. Of 400,000 or so clones in the sample, around 85% were seen once. This TCR was recovered from a person aged 18-60 years who received the Ad26.COV2.S COVID-19 vaccine or a placebo. The source was peripheral blood, collected in a trial of Ad26.COV2.S vaccine versus placebo.

CDR3 sequence: CASSQGTGVSYEQYF. Here the CDR3 DNA reads TGTGCCAGCAGTCAGGGGACAGGGGTCTCCTACGAGCAGTACTTC. J is TRBJ2-7 and V is TRBV27, with TRBD1 matching over 10 bases. The germline gives CDR1 MNHEY, CDR2 SMNVEV (reference sequence). The junction had 4 bases not matched to a gene; V was cut back by 5 bases and J by 0 bases. CDR3 length: 15 amino acids.